Below are 25 T cell receptor beta chains sequenced from a single sample in a study of T cells in Graves' hyperthyroidism and ophthalmopathy. Amplified TCR beta CDR3 regions came from RNA transcripts. Carried out on the TCR CDR3, a first-round RT-PCR used the HTBI primer set. MiXCR was run by TCRdb on the multiplex PCR reads, yielding one entry per CDR3 protein. This sample has around 600,000 distinct CDR3 sequences, with about a sixth found just once. The sample consisted of blood. Every receptor here comes from a woman aged 25 to 45 with Graves' hyperthyroidism.

With regard to this clonotype: The junction and the germline gene differ at one end; a read error may be behind it. The V and J genes are TRBV5-5 and TRBJ1-4; no firm D call. This CDR3 has 15 amino acids. CDR1 is SGHKS and CDR2 is YYEKEE in the germline V gene (reference sequence). CDR3 residues: CATSLWQVGSEKLFF. The CDR3 DNA is TGTGCCACCAGCTTGTGGCAGGTGGGCAGCGAAAAACTGTTTTTT.

Many counts were recorded for this clonotype. The V call is TRBV7-2, the J call TRBJ2-4, with D unresolved. Trimming took 5 bases from V and 7 from J, leaving 18 bases between them. The germline CDR1 and CDR2 sequences are SGHTA and FQGNSA. The CDR3 runs 15 residues. As DNA, the CDR3 is TGTGCCAGCAGCCAATACACCTTAGATAGGAACATTCAGTACTTC. Translation: CASSQYTLDRNIQYF.

CDR3 amino acids: CASSGRYRGRAPEAFF. The CDR3, as DNA: TGCGCCAGCAGTGGACGCTACAGGGGCCGGGCTCCTGAAGCTTTCTTT. J is TRBJ1-1 and V is TRBV10-2; 7 bases align to TRBD1. There are 16 residues in the CDR3. Looked up from germline, CDR1 is WSHSY and CDR2 is SAAADI. With V trimmed by 4 bases and J by 6 bases, 14 bases remained unmatched.

The chain employs TRBV24-1 and TRBJ2-4; TRBD2 agrees at 9 bases. Germline values: CDR1 KGHDR, CDR2 SFDVKD. V lost 7 bases and J lost 0; bases outside the gene matches: 21. The CDR3 covers 21 residues. As DNA, the CDR3 is TGTGCCACCAGCGACTCCGTCCTAACTAGCGGGTCTATTATAGCCAAAAACATTCAGTACTTC. Translating it yields CATSDSVLTSGSIIAKNIQYF.

This clonotype was observed a few times. V gene TRBV6-1 combines with J gene TRBJ1-2; 10 nucleotides line up with TRBD1. CDR1 is MNHNS, CDR2 SASEGT, per germline. CDR3 length: 13 amino acids. V trimming: 6 bases; J trimming: 8 bases; junction bases outside the gene matches: 6. The CDR3 nucleotides read TGTGCCAGCAGCCTCGGGACAGGGGCAGGCTACACCTTC. Its protein is CASSLGTGAGYTF.

This clonotype was seen many times. The chain uses TRBV12-3 or TRBV12-4 and TRBJ2-7; D not resolved. Trimming removed 1 base at V and 4 bases at J, with 23 bases between. The CDR3 length is 18 residues. CDR3 in amino acids: CASSLVTRLRSDGYEQYF. As DNA, the CDR3 is TGTGCCAGCAGTTTAGTAACCCGTCTCCGGAGCGATGGATACGAGCAGTACTTC.

This clonotype was seen only a few times. The chain couples TRBV9 to TRBJ2-1; TRBD2 might be the D (5 bases). CDR1 and CDR2 from the germline V gene are SGDLS and YYNGEE. The CDR3 runs 18 residues. V was trimmed by 0 bases and J by 0 bases, leaving 16 bases between them. In DNA form, the CDR3 reads TGTGCCAGCAGCGTAGAGGGCCGAGCGGCAAGCTCCTACAATGAGCAGTTCTTC. Translated, it gives CASSVEGRAASSYNEQFF.

The chain recombines TRBV15 with TRBJ2-7, with TRBD1 matching over 11 bases. Germline lookup yields CDR1 LNHNV and CDR2 YYDKDF (reference sequence). The CDR3 spans 15 residues. The V segment lost 2 bases and the J segment 6 bases; nucleotides outside the gene matches: 6. CDR3 nucleotides: TGTGCCACCAGCAGATCAAGGGACAGGGGGACCGAGCAGTACTTC. This gives the protein CATSRSRDRGTEQYF.

The V call is TRBV19, the J call TRBJ1-5; D gene ambiguous. Germline CDR1 and CDR2: LNHDA and SQIVND (reference sequence). The CDR3 covers 14 residues. The V and J ends lost 4 bases and 1 base respectively, with 8 bases between them. The CDR3 protein is CASSTGRSNQPQHF. The CDR3, as DNA: TGTGCCAGTAGTACCGGAAGGAGCAATCAGCCCCAGCATTTT.

This clonotype was picked up a small number of times. The genes are TRBV6-1 and TRBJ1-1; D may be TRBD1 (6 bases). Germline-derived CDR1 and CDR2 are MNHNS and SASEGT. The CDR3 loop spans 16 amino acids. The V end was cut by 5 bases, the J end by 1 base, with 17 bases between. CDR3 region: CASSSVGGLANTEAFF. In DNA, the CDR3 is TGTGCCAGCAGTTCTGTCGGGGGGCTGGCGAACACTGAAGCTTTCTTT.

The chain is built from TRBV5-1 and TRBJ2-5; D remains unclear. The CDR3 sequence is 13 residues long. The germline CDR1 and CDR2 sequences are SGHRS and YFSETQ. The V gene lost 2 bases and the J gene lost 2 bases, with 7 bases spanning the gap. CDR3 loop: CASSFQIQETQYF. The CDR3 nucleotides are TGCGCCAGCAGCTTTCAAATACAAGAGACCCAGTACTTC.

The V call is TRBV14, the J call TRBJ2-7, with D unclear. V lost 4 bases and J 1 base, leaving 14 bases between the germline ends. CDR3 length: 15 amino acids. Germline V CDR1 and CDR2: SGHDN, FVKESK. DNA for the CDR3: TGTGCCAGCAGCCCCTTTCCAGTGCATTCCTACGAGCAGTACTTC. It specifies CASSPFPVHSYEQYF.

Ten or more counts support this clonotype. The V call is TRBV5-1, the J call TRBJ1-2, with no clear D. Germline CDR1 SGHRS, CDR2 YFSETQ. The CDR3 totals 13 residues. Trimming left V 3 bases short and J 0 bases short, with 6 bases between. The CDR3 coding sequence is TGCGCCAGCAGCTCCCAGACTAACTATGGCTACACCTTC. This gives the protein CASSSQTNYGYTF.

The rearrangement links TRBV12-3 or TRBV12-4 to TRBJ2-7, with D possibly being TRBD2 (6 bases). The CDR3 totals 12 residues. V lost 5 bases and J lost 9, with 14 bases in between. DNA for the CDR3: TGTGCCAGCAGTCTGCCAAACGGGGGGCAGTACTTC. Translation gives CASSLPNGGQYF.

In its sample, this clonotype was seen a few times. J is TRBJ1-2 and V is TRBV6-1, with D perhaps matching TRBD1 (6 bases). Germline CDR1 MNHNS, CDR2 SASEGT. V lost 8 bases and J 2 bases, leaving 18 bases between the germline ends. The CDR3 length is 15 residues. CDR3 nucleotides: TGTGCCAGCCTACAGGGCCAATACTTAAACTATGGCTACACCTTC. Its translation: CASLQGQYLNYGYTF.

At least ten counts were recorded for this clonotype. V is TRBV28 and J is TRBJ2-7; possible D gene TRBD1, 6 bases. This CDR3 has 15 amino acids. The V gene's germline CDR1 is MDHEN and CDR2 SYDVKM. Trimming took 8 bases from V and 2 from J, leaving 19 bases between them. Here the CDR3 reads CASQLGAGWAYEQYF. The CDR3 nucleotides read TGTGCCAGCCAACTGGGGGCAGGGTGGGCCTACGAGCAGTACTTC.

This clonotype was found many times. The rearrangement uses TRBV29-1 and TRBJ2-3; D is perhaps TRBD2 (6 bases). There are 14 residues in the CDR3. The germline V gene has CDR1 SQVTM and CDR2 ANQGSEA. Between the trimmed V and J ends, which lost 4 bases and 0 bases, there was a span of 11 bases. The CDR3 is CSVGLARSTDTQYF. The CDR3 DNA reads TGCAGCGTTGGTCTAGCGAGAAGCACAGATACGCAGTATTTT.

This clonotype was picked up many times. The chain links TRBV28 to TRBJ1-4; maybe TRBD1 (5 bases). The CDR3 runs to 17 residues. The germline V and J ends were trimmed by 3 bases and 5 bases, with 19 bases remaining between them. Germline loops: CDR1 MDHEN, CDR2 SYDVKM. In DNA, the CDR3 is TGTGCCAGCAGTTTTTCAATCCGGGACGGTCAAAATGAAAAACTGTTTTTT. This codes for CASSFSIRDGQNEKLFF.

This clonotype showed up many times. The rearrangement joins TRBV20-1 to TRBJ2-1; 10 bases are a match to TRBD2. J lost 9 bases, V lost 3 bases, and 11 bases had no gene match. CDR1 is DFQATT and CDR2 is SNEGSKA in the germline V gene (reference sequence). The CDR3 runs 15 residues. CDR3: CSARVPSGRVGEQFF. The CDR3 coding sequence is TGCAGTGCTAGGGTGCCCAGCGGGAGGGTAGGTGAGCAGTTCTTC.

The rearrangement joins TRBV7-9 to TRBJ2-7; no definite D call. Per germline, CDR1 SEHNR and CDR2 FQNEAQ (reference sequence). CDR3 length equals 16 residues. Trimming stripped 2 bases from V and 4 bases from J, with 18 bases between. The CDR3 sequence: CASSLISSRLMYEQYF. CDR3 sequence (DNA): TGTGCCAGCAGCTTAATTAGTTCACGACTGATGTACGAGCAGTACTTC. Full variable domain (outside the CDR3, taken from reference TRBV7-9 and TRBJ2-7): DTGVSQNPRHKITKRGQNVTFRCDPISEHNRLYWYRQTLGQGPEFLTYFQNEAQLEKSRLLSDRFSAERPKGSFSTLEIQRTEQGDSAMYLCASSLISSRLMYEQYFGPGTRLTVT.

The sample holds many counts of this clonotype. V gene TRBV12-3 or TRBV12-4 combines with J gene TRBJ2-2, with a possible D match to TRBD1 (6 bases). This CDR3 has 16 residues. Trimming shortened V by 4 bases and J by 3 bases, and 15 bases separated the two germline ends. Here the CDR3 DNA reads TGTGCCAGCAGTTCCACGGACAGACGTCACACCGGGGAGCTGTTTTTT. Translated: CASSSTDRRHTGELFF.

As to this clonotype: This may be a read error, as it is one base from a much larger clone. The genes are TRBV7-2 and TRBJ1-4; D gene unclear. The CDR3 spans 12 residues. Germline CDR1 SGHTA, CDR2 FQGNSA. The CDR3 nucleotides read TGTGCCGGCAGCTTATTTGGGGAAAAACTGTTTTTT. Its translation: CAGSLFGEKLFF.

This clonotype was seen repeatedly, ten times or more. This chain joins TRBV5-5 and TRBJ2-1; 11 bases fit TRBD2. Germline V gives CDR1 SGHKS, CDR2 YYEKEE (reference sequence). The CDR3 length is 14 residues. The J segment lost 8 bases and the V segment lost 0 bases, leaving 1 base of the junction unmatched. The CDR3 region is CASSLVAGGYEQFF. CDR3 DNA sequence: TGTGCCAGCAGCTTGGTAGCGGGAGGGTATGAGCAGTTCTTC.

The sample holds many counts of this clonotype. V usage is TRBV28 and J usage is TRBJ2-3, with 9 positions matching TRBD1. With 7 bases clipped from V and 4 bases from J, the junction kept 9 bases outside the gene matches. Germline values: CDR1 MDHEN, CDR2 SYDVKM. CDR3 length: 15 residues. In DNA form, the CDR3 reads TGTGCCAGCATTATAGGACAGGGGCTTTCAGATACGCAGTATTTT. Amino acids: CASIIGQGLSDTQYF.

The chain is built from TRBV6-2 or TRBV6-3 and TRBJ1-6; no clear D gene. The V and J ends lost 4 bases and 14 bases respectively, with 24 bases between them. This CDR3 has 16 amino acids. From germline, CDR1 is MNHEY and CDR2 SVGEGT. For the CDR3, the DNA is TGTGCCAGCAGTTTTGCGCAGGCCGCCGGAGGTAAAGCCCTCCACTTT. This encodes CASSFAQAAGGKALHF.